This T cell receptor beta chain was sequenced for a study of control samples from healthy donors and cancer patients. This clone was picked up one time. The CDR3 sequence is 16 residues long. V lost 0 bases to trimming and J lost 6 bases, with 16 bases between them. The V gene's germline CDR1 is SGHAT and CDR2 FQNNGV. The protocol was immunoSEQ multiplex PCR, while the TCRdb copy is restricted to in-frame clones and leaves out a portion. The sample has around 100,000 clones, 80% to 95% seen once. This chain links TRBV11-2 with TRBJ2-3; the D gene is possibly TRBD1 (5 bases). Sequencing was carried out using blood. The source is a human donor in good health. The donor label of this sample is uncertain. CDR3 residues: CASSLDGQPQGDTQYF. The CDR3 nucleotides are TGTGCCAGCAGCTTAGATGGTCAGCCCCAGGGTGATACGCAGTATTTT. The full variable domain, completed using reference TRBV11-2 and TRBJ2-3, is EAGVAQSPRYKIIEKRQSVAFWCNPISGHATLYWYQQILGQGPKLLIQFQNNGVVDDSQLPKDRFSAERLKGVDSTLKIQPAKLEDSAVYLCASSLDGQPQGDTQYFGPGTRLTVL.